This T cell receptor beta chain was observed in a study of glioma-infiltrating T cells after dendritic cell vaccination. Study information: Dendritic cells derived from monocytes and pulsed with autologous tumor lysate formed the vaccine.

Amplification used 60 V beta primers and 13 J beta primers. The data were produced by immunoSEQ multiplex PCR, yet TCRdb's version contains in-frame clones alone and is incomplete. The data show 55,000 to 75,000 clones, 70% to 85% seen once. Time point described: after dendritic cell vaccination, including at tumor progression/relapse. All glioblastoma patients lacked an isocitrate dehydrogenase mutation. Before vaccination, two weeks after the third vaccination, and at progression, PBMC were collected. The material sequenced was blood, taken after dendritic cell vaccination. The sequence came from a human donor with glioblastoma.

The CDR3 here is CSVETPQLVYGYTF. Here the CDR3 DNA reads TGCAGCGTTGAAACTCCGCAATTAGTCTATGGCTACACCTTC. The rearrangement uses TRBV29-1 and TRBJ1-2; D unclear. Germline CDR1 and CDR2: SQVTM and ANQGSEA. V dropped 2 bases and J dropped 4 bases, with 14 bases sitting between them. CDR3 length: 14 amino acids.